This T cell receptor beta chain was sequenced during a study of T-cell reconstitution after alpha-beta-depleted transplantation in children. Points from the study as a whole: The main origin of T-cell counts and diversity one year after transplant was newly produced T cells. Several hundred expanded graft clones reportedly were the source of alpha-beta T cells about two months after transplant.

As it was prepared, the TCRbeta library received unique molecular identifiers. MiXCR was run by TCRdb on the PCR reads, yielding one entry per CDR3 protein. The sample carries 250,000 to 300,000 distinct CDR3 sequences, around 9.1% recorded once. Germline V gene sequence: CDR1 DFQATT, CDR2 SNEGSKA (reference sequence). This CDR3 has 15 amino acids. Trimming removed 3 bases from V and 3 bases from J; junction bases left unmatched: 9. About this clonotype itself: No antigen is known for it.

The TCR comes from a boy under three years old with acute myeloid leukemia, due to receive a stem cell transplant. The chain couples TRBV20-1 to TRBJ2-5, with 8 positions matching TRBD2. Specimen: PBMCs, collected before TCRalphabeta/CD19-depleted stem cell transplant. CDR3 DNA sequence: TGCAGTGCTAGCCCGCAAGGACTAGCCGAAGAGACCCAGTACTTC. Translation: CSASPQGLAEETQYF.